This T cell receptor beta chain stems from a study of blood T cell repertoires in COVID-19. About the study: Acute-phase and convalescent COVID-19 samples originated in the United States, Italy and Spain. Nucleic acid was either cDNA or gDNA, and it came from T cells, B-cell-depleted T cells, or PBMCs.

As handled by the study authors: Amplification of reference gene primers provided the estimated nucleated cell counts. TCRdb's copy holds only in-frame clones and misses some; the assay was immunoSEQ multiplex PCR. The DNA gave D and trimming, while V, J and clone size come from that table. The sample yields tens of thousands of clones, 89% seen once. The receptor comes from a man in his 70s with active COVID-19. The specimen was peripheral blood.

CDR3 sequence: CATSRVTTGGNYGYTF. The CDR3, as DNA: TGTGCCACCAGCAGAGTAACTACAGGGGGGAACTATGGCTACACCTTC. The rearrangement joins TRBV15 to TRBJ1-2; 8 nucleotides line up with TRBD1. This CDR3 has 16 residues. Losses at the gene ends were 1 base for V and 2 bases for J; bases not matched to a gene: 6. Germline CDR1 is LNHNV and CDR2 is YYDKDF (reference sequence).